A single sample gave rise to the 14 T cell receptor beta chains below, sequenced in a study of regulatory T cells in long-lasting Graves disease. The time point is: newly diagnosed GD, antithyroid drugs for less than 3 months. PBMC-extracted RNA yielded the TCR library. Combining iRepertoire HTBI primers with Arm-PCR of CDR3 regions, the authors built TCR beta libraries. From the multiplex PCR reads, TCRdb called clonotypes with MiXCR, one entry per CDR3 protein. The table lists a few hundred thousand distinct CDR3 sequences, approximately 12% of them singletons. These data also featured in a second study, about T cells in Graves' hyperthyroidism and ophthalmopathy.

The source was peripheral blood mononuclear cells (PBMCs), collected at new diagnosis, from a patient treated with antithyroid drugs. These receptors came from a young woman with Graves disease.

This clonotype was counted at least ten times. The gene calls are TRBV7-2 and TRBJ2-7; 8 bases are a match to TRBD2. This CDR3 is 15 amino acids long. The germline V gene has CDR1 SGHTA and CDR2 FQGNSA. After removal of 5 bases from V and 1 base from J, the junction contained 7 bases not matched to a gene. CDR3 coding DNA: TGTGCCAGCAGCCAAGGCGCGGGGGGATCCTACGAGCAGTACGTC. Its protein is CASSQGAGGSYEQYV.

CDR3: CSVVSQYEQYV. The CDR3 DNA reads TGCAGCGTTGTGTCACAGTACGAGCAGTACGTC. The V call is TRBV29-1, the J call TRBJ2-7; D call uncertain. CDR1 and CDR2 from the germline V gene are SQVTM and ANQGSEA. The V end lost 4 bases, the J end lost 4 bases, and 8 bases lay between the germline ends. The CDR3 totals 11 residues.

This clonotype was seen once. The chain's CDR3 is CASSLYRVLSNQPQHF. The CDR3 DNA reads TGTGCCAGCAGCCTCTACAGGGTTTTGAGCAATCAGCCCCAGCATTTT. V is TRBV5-8 and J is TRBJ1-5; possibly TRBD1 for D (6 bases). V was pared by 4 bases and J by 1 base, with 15 bases between. Germline lookup yields CDR1 SGHTS and CDR2 YDEGEE. The CDR3 contains 16 residues.

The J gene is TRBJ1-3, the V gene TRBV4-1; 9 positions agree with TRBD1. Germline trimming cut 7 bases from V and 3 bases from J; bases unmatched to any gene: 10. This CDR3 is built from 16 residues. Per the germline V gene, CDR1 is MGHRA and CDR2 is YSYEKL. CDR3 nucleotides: TGCGCCAGCACCCGAACAGGGGGCAGAAGTGGAAACACCATATATTTT. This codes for CASTRTGGRSGNTIYF.

In DNA, the CDR3 is TGTGCCAGCAGCTCAGACAGCCGGGGTTCCGACGCCTATAGGTCCTATGGCTACACCTTC. As protein: CASSSDSRGSDAYRSYGYTF. The V and J genes are TRBV7-6 and TRBJ1-2; D perhaps matches TRBD1 (5 bases). Looked up from germline, CDR1 is SGHVS and CDR2 is FNYEAQ. V lost 4 bases and J lost 4, with 31 bases in between. The CDR3 spans 20 residues.

In DNA form, the CDR3 reads TGTGCCAGCGCCGATCGACGGCCTAACTATGGCTACACCTTC. Protein: CASADRRPNYGYTF. The genes are TRBV12-3 or TRBV12-4 and TRBJ1-2, with D hard to call. Deletions cut 8 bases from V and 0 bases from J, with 13 bases between. The CDR3 sequence is 14 residues long.

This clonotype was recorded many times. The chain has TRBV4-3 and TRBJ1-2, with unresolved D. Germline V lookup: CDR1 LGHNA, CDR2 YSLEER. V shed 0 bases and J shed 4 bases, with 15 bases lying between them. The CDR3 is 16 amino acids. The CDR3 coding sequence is TGCGCCAGCAGCCAAGAGCCCCAAGGGCAATCCTATGGCTACACCTTC. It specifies CASSQEPQGQSYGYTF.

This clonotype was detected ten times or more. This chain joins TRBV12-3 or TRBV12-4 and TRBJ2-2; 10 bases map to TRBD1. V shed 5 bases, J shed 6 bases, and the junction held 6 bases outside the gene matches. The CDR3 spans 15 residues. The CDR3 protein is CASSQGQGRSGELFF. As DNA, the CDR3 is TGTGCCAGCAGTCAGGGACAGGGGAGATCCGGGGAGCTGTTTTTT.

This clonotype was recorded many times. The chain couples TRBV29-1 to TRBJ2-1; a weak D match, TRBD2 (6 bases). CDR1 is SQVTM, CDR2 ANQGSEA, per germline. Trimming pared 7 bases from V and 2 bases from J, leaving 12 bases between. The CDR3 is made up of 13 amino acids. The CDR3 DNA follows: TGCAGCGCGACTGGGACTCCCTACAATGAGCAGTTCTTC. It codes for CSATGTPYNEQFF.

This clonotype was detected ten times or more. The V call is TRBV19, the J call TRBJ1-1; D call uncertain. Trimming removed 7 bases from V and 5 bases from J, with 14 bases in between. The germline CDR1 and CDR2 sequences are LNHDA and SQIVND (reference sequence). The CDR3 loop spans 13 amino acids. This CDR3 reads CASIPRVGTEAFF. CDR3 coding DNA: TGTGCCAGTATCCCACGGGTAGGGACTGAAGCTTTCTTT.

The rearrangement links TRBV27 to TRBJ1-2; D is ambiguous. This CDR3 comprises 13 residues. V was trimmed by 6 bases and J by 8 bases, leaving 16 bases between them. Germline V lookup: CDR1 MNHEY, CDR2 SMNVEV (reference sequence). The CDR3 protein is CASREGGRKGYTF. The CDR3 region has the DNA TGTGCCAGCAGGGAGGGTGGTCGGAAAGGCTACACCTTC.

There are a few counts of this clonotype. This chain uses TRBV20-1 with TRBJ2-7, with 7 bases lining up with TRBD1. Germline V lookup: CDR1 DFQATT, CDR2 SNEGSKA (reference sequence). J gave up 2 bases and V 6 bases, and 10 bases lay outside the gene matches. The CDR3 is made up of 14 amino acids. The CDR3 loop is CSANSQGNAYEQYF. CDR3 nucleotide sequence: TGCAGTGCAAACTCACAGGGGAACGCCTACGAGCAGTACTTC.

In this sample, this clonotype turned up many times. In nucleotides, the CDR3 is TGTGCCAGCAGGGGACAGGGTATTCAGCCCCAGCATTTT. Its translation: CASRGQGIQPQHF. The V call is TRBV27, the J call TRBJ1-5; 9 bases map to TRBD1. The germline V gene encodes CDR1 MNHEY and CDR2 SMNVEV (reference sequence). The CDR3 consists of 13 residues. V lost 6 bases, J lost 6 bases, and 3 bases stayed unmatched.

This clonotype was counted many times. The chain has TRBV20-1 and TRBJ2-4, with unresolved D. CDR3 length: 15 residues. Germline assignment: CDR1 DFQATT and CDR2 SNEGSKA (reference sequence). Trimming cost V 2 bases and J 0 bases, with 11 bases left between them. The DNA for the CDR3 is TGCAGTGCTAGACGGTATGCCCTAGCCAAAAACATTCAGTACTTC. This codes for CSARRYALAKNIQYF.